The 8 T cell receptor beta chains reported below all come from one sample, sequenced in a study of blood T cell repertoires in COVID-19. This table comes from immunoSEQ multiplex PCR, and its TCRdb copy is limited to in-frame clones, with some not included. This sample has approximately 300,000 clones, with around 90% found just once. The sequenced material came from peripheral blood. The receptors shown here come from a woman in her 40s with COVID-19, enrolled during active disease.

The table lists this clone with a count of one. This chain connects TRBV27 to TRBJ2-1, with 7 bases fitting TRBD2. V lost 0 bases and J lost 6; bases outside the gene matches: 8. CDR1 and CDR2 from the germline V gene are MNHEY and SMNVEV (reference sequence). The CDR3 sequence is 16 residues long. CDR3 residues: CASSLSTASGANEQFF. The CDR3 DNA is TGTGCCAGCAGTTTATCGACGGCTAGCGGAGCCAATGAGCAGTTCTTC.

The chain combines TRBV6-1 with TRBJ1-4; D unclear. Trimming shortened V by 1 base and J by 0 bases, and 9 bases separated the two germline ends. The CDR3 runs 16 residues. Germline CDR1 MNHNS, CDR2 SASEGT. The CDR3 DNA sequence: TGTGCCAGCAGTGAAGGTAGTACAGCAACTAATGAAAAACTGTTTTTT. Translated, it gives CASSEGSTATNEKLFF.

This rearrangement joins TRBV5-6 to TRBJ2-3, with D perhaps TRBD2 (5 bases). V was clipped by 2 bases and J by 2 bases, with 12 bases between them. The CDR3 extends over 15 amino acids. Germline V lookup: CDR1 SGHDT, CDR2 YYEEEE. The CDR3 nucleotides read TGTGCCAGCAGCTTAATGGGAGCGGTCACAGATACGCAGTATTTT. Its translation is CASSLMGAVTDTQYF.

The chain has TRBV6-2 or TRBV6-3 and TRBJ1-5, with no clear D. The V and J ends lost 4 bases and 0 bases respectively, with 4 bases between them. Germline V gene data show CDR1 as MNHEY and CDR2 as SVGEGT. CDR3 length: 13 amino acids. CDR3 loop: CASSFSSNQPQHF. The DNA of the CDR3 is TGTGCCAGCAGTTTCAGTAGCAATCAGCCCCAGCATTTT.

The chain has TRBV12-5 and TRBJ2-2, with D possibly TRBD2 on 6 matching bases. Between the trimmed V and J ends, which lost 2 bases and 8 bases, there was a span of 15 bases. The length of the CDR3 is 15 residues. Germline V CDR1 and CDR2: LGHNT, FRNRAP. In DNA form, the CDR3 reads TGTGCTAGTGGTTTGAGGTCGGGAGTTATGGGGGAGCTGTTTTTT. Translated, it gives CASGLRSGVMGELFF. Full variable domain (remainder filled in from reference TRBV12-5 and TRBJ2-2): DARVTQTPRHKVTEMGQEVTMRCQPILGHNTVFWYRQTMMQGLELLAYFRNRAPLDDSGMPKDRFSAEMPDATLATLKIQPSEPRDSAVYFCASGLRSGVMGELFFGEGSRLTVL.

The genes are TRBV7-6 and TRBJ1-1, with 7 bases fitting TRBD1. Germline V gives CDR1 SGHVS, CDR2 FNYEAQ. The length of the CDR3 is 14 residues. Trimming at V came to 1 base and at J to 5 bases, leaving 4 bases not matched to a gene. The CDR3 DNA is TGTGCCAGCAGCTTAGTTCAACAGGGGACTGAAGCTTTCTTT. Its protein product is CASSLVQQGTEAFF.

The chain has TRBV19 and TRBJ1-2; 7 bases fit TRBD1. The CDR3 sequence is 13 residues long. The germline CDR1 and CDR2 sequences are LNHDA and SQIVND (reference sequence). With 5 bases clipped from V and 6 bases from J, the junction kept 6 bases outside the gene matches. In DNA, the CDR3 is TGTGCCAGTAGTTCCCGACAGGGAGATGGCTACACCTTC. Residues: CASSSRQGDGYTF. Full variable domain (missing parts from reference TRBV19 and TRBJ1-2): DGGITQSPKYLFRKEGQNVTLSCEQNLNHDAMYWYRQDPGQGLRLIYYSQIVNDFQKGDIAEGYSVSREKKESFPLTVTSAQKNPTAFYLCASSSRQGDGYTFGSGTRLTVV.

This CDR3 is CASSLGRGVQETQYF. The CDR3 bases are TGTGCCAGCAGCTTAGGGCGGGGGGTCCAAGAGACCCAGTACTTC. The chain combines TRBV7-2 with TRBJ2-5; 8 bases line up with TRBD2. V was clipped by 1 base and J by 1 base; unmatched bases: 2. The CDR3 loop spans 15 amino acids. Germline CDR1 SGHTA, CDR2 FQGNSA. The full variable domain, in which reference TRBV7-2 and TRBJ2-5 provide the parts outside the CDR3, is GAGVSQSPSNKVTEKGKDVELRCDPISGHTALYWYRQSLGQGLEFLIYFQGNSAPDKSGLPSDRFSAERTGGSVSTLTIQRTQQEDSAVYLCASSLGRGVQETQYFGPGTRLLVL.